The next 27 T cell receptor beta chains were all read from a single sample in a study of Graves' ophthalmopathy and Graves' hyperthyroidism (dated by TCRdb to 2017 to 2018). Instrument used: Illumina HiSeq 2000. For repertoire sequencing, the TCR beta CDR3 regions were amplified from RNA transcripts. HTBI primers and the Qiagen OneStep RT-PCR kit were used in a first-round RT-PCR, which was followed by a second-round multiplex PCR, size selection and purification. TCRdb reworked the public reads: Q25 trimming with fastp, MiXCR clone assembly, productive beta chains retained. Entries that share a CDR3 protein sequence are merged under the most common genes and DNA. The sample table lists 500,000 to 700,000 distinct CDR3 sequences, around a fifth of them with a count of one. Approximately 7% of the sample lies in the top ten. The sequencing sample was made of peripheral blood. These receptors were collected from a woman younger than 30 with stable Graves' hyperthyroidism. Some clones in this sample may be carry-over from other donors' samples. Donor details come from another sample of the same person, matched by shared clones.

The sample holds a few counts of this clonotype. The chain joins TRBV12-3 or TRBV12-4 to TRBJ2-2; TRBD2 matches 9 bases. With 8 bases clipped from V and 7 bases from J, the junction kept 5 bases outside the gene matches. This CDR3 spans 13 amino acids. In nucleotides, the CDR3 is TGTGCCAGCTCTCTAGCGGGGAACGGGGAGCTGTTTTTT. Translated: CASSLAGNGELFF.

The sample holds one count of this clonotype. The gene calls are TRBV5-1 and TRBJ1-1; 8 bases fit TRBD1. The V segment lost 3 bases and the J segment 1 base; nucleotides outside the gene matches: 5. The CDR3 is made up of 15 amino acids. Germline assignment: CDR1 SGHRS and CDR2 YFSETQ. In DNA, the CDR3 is TGCGCCAGCAGCTCGCGGGGACAGGAGAACACTGAAGCTTTCTTT. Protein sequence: CASSSRGQENTEAFF.

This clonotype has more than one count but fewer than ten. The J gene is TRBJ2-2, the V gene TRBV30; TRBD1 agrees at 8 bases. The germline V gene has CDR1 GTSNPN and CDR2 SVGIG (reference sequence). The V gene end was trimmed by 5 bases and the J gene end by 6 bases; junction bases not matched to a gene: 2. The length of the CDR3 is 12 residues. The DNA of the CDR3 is TGTGCCTGGGGACAGGGTGCCGGGGAGCTGTTTTTT. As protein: CAWGQGAGELFF. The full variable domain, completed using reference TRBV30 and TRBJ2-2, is SQTIHQWPATLVQPVGSPLSLECTVEGTSNPNLYWYRQAAGRGLQLLFYSVGIGQISSEVPQNLSASRPQDRQFILSSKKLLLSDSGFYLCAWGQGAGELFFGEGSRLTVL.

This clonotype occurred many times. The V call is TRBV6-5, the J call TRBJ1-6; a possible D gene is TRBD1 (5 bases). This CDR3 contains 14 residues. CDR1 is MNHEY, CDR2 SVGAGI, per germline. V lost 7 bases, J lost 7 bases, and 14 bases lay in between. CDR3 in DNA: TGTGCCAGCATTTGGGACCGGGTCAATTCACCCCTCCACTTT. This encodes CASIWDRVNSPLHF.

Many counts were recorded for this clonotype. CDR3 protein: CASSLARLGDYGYTF. CDR3 DNA: TGTGCCAGCAGCTTAGCGCGTCTGGGAGACTATGGCTACACCTTC. The chain employs TRBV7-9 and TRBJ1-2; D uncertain. The V gene's germline CDR1 is SEHNR and CDR2 FQNEAQ (reference sequence). The germline V and J ends were trimmed by 0 bases and 3 bases, with 11 bases remaining between them. CDR3 length: 15 residues.

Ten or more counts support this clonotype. The CDR3 region has the DNA TGTGCCAGCAGCCAAAACCCCACTACCACTTACGAGCAGTACTTC. Encoded protein: CASSQNPTTTYEQYF. The chain recombines TRBV9 with TRBJ2-7; the D is unclear. This CDR3 is 15 amino acids long. Trimming stripped 4 bases from V and 4 bases from J, with 18 bases between. Per the germline V gene, CDR1 is SGDLS and CDR2 is YYNGEE. Looking up the rest from reference TRBV9 and TRBJ2-7 gives the full variable domain: DSGVTQTPKHLITATGQRVTLRCSPRSGDLSVYWYQQSLDQGLQFLIQYYNGEERAKGNILERFSAQQFPDLHSELNLSSLELGDSALYFCASSQNPTTTYEQYFGPGTRLTVT.

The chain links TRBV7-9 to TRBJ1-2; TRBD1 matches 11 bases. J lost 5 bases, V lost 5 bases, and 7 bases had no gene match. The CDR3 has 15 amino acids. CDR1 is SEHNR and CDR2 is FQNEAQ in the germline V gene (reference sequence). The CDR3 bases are TGTGCCAGCAGCCCCACCGGGACAGGGGGTTATGGCTACACCTTC. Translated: CASSPTGTGGYGYTF.

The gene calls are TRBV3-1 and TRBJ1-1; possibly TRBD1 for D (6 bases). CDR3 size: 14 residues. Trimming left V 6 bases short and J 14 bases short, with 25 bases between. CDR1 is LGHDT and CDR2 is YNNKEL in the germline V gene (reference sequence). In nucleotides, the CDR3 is TGTGCCAGCAGACCGGGGGGGGGCGTCCTATCCACATTCTTT. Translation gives CASRPGGGVLSTFF.

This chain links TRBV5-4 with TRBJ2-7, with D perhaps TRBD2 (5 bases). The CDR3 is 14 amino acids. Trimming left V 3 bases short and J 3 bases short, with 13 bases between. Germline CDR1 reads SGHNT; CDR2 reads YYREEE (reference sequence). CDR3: CASSWAGPYYEQYF. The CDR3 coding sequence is TGTGCCAGCAGCTGGGCGGGTCCCTACTACGAGCAGTACTTC. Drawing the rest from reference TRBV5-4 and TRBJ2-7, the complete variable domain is ETGVTQSPTHLIKTRGQQVTLRCSSQSGHNTVSWYQQALGQGPQFIFQYYREEENGRGNFPPRFSGLQFPNYSSELNVNALELDDSALYLCASSWAGPYYEQYFGPGTRLTVT.

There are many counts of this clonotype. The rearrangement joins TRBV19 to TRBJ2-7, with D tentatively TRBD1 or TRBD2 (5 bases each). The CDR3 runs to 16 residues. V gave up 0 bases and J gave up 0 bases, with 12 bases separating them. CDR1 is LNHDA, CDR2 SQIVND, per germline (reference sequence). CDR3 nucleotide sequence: TGTGCCAGTAGTATAGATTTGGGGGTTTTCTCCTACGAGCAGTACTTC. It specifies CASSIDLGVFSYEQYF. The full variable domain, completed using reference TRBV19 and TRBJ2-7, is DGGITQSPKYLFRKEGQNVTLSCEQNLNHDAMYWYRQDPGQGLRLIYYSQIVNDFQKGDIAEGYSVSREKKESFPLTVTSAQKNPTAFYLCASSIDLGVFSYEQYFGPGTRLTVT.

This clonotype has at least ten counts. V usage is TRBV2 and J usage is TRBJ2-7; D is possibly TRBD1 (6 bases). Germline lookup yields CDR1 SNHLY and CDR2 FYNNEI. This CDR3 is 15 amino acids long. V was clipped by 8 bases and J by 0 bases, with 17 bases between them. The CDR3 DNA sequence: TGTGCCAGCTCCTTGGGGGCCCGTAGCTCCTACGAGCAGTACTTC. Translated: CASSLGARSSYEQYF.

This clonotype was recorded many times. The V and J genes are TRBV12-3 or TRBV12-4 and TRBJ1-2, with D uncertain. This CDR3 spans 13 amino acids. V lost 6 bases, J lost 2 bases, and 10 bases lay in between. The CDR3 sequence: CASSPSRNYGYTF. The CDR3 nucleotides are TGTGCCAGCAGCCCGTCCCGGAACTATGGCTACACCTTC.

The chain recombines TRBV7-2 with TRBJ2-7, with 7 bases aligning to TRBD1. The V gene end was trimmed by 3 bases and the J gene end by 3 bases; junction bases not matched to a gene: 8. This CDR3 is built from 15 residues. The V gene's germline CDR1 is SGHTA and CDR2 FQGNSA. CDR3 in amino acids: CASSFLTGSYYEQYF. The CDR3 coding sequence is TGTGCCAGCAGCTTCCTGACAGGGTCCTACTACGAGCAGTACTTC.

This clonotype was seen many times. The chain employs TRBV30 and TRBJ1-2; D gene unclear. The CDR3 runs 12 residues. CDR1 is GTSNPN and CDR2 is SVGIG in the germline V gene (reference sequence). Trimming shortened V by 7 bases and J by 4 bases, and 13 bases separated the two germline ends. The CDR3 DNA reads TGTGCCTTAAACCAGGACGGCTATGGCTACACCTTC. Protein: CALNQDGYGYTF.

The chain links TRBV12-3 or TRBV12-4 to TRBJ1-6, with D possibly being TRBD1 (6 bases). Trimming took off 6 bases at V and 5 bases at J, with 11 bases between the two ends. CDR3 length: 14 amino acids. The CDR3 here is CASSSGTNNSPLHF. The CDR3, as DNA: TGTGCCAGCAGCTCCGGGACAAATAATTCACCCCTCCACTTT.

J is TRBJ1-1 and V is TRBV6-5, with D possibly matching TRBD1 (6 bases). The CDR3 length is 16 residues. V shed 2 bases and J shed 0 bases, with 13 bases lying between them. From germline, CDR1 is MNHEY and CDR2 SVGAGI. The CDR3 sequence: CASSYLGGGMNTEAFF. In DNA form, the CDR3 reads TGTGCCAGCAGTTACCTGGGAGGGGGGATGAACACTGAAGCTTTCTTT.

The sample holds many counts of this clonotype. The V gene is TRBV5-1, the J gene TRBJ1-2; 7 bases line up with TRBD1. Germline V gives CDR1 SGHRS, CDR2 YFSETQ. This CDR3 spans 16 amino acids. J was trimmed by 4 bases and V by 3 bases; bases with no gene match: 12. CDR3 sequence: CASSSALQGLSYGYTF. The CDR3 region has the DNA TGCGCCAGCAGCTCCGCACTACAGGGGTTAAGCTATGGCTACACCTTC.

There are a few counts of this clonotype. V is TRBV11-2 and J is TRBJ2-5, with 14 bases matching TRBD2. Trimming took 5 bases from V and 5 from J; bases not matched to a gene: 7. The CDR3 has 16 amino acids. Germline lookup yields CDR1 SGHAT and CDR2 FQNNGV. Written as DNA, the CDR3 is TGTGCCAGCAGCGGGGGACTAGCGGGAGCCGGGGAGACCCAGTACTTC. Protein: CASSGGLAGAGETQYF.

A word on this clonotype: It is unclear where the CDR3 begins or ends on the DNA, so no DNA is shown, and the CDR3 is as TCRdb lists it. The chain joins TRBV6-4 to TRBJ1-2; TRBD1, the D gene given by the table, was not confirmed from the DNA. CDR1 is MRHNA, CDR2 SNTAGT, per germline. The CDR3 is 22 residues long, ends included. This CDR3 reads CASSPQTGAEVDFGPGEAGYTF.

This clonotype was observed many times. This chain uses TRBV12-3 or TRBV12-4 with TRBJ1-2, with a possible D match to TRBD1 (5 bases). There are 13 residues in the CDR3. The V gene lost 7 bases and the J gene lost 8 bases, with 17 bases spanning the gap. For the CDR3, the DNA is TGTGCCAGCATCAAAAGCGGGGCACAAGGCTACACCTTC. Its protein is CASIKSGAQGYTF.

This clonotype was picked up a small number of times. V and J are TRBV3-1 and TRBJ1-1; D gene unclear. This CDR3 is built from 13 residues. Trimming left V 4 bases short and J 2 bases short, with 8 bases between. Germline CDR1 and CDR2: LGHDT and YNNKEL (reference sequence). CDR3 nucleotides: TGTGCCAGCAGCCCCCAAGACAACACTGAAGCTTTCTTT. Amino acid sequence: CASSPQDNTEAFF.

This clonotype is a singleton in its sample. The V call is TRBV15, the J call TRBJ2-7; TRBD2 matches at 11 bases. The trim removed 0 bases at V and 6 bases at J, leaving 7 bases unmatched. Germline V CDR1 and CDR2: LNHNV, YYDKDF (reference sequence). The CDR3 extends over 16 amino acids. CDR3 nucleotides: TGTGCCACCAGCAGAGATCCGGGACTAGCGGCGGTCGAGCAGTACTTC. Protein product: CATSRDPGLAAVEQYF.

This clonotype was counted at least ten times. The CDR3 coding sequence is TGCAGTGCTAGTGGCATCCCTTCCTCCTACGAGCAGTACTTC. Translation: CSASGIPSSYEQYF. The chain is built from TRBV20-1 and TRBJ2-7; D not resolved. The ends were cut back, 3 bases at V and 0 bases at J, with 12 bases in the middle. CDR1 is DFQATT, CDR2 SNEGSKA, per germline (reference sequence). The CDR3 has 14 residues.

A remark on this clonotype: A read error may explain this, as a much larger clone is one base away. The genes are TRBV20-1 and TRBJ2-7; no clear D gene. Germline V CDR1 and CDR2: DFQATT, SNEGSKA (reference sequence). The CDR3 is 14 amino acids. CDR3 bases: TGCAGTGCAGCCTCTAGACAACCTTCCTACGAGCAGTCCTTC. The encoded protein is CSAASRQPSYEQSF.

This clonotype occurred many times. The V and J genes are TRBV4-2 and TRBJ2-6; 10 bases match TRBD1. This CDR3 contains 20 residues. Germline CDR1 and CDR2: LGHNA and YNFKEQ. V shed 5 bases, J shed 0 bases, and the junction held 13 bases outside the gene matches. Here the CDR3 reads CASSTKASGQGYSGANVLTF. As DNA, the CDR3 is TGTGCCAGCAGCACAAAGGCCTCGGGACAGGGGTACTCTGGGGCCAACGTCCTGACTTTC.

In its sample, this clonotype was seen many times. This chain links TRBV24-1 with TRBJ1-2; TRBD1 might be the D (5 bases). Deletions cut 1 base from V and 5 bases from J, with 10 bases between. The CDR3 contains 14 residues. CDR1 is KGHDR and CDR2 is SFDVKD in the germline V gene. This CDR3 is CATSDFDRIYGYTF. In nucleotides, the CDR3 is TGTGCCACCAGTGATTTCGACAGAATTTATGGCTACACCTTC.

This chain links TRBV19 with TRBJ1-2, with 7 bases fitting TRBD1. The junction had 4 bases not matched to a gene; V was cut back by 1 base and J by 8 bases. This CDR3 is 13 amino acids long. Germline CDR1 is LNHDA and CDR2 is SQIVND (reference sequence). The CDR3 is CASSIGQGEGYTF. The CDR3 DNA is TGTGCCAGTAGTATAGGACAGGGTGAAGGCTACACCTTC.